A selection of T cell receptor beta chains follows, all from one sample in a study of blood T cell repertoires in COVID-19. TCRdb's copy holds only in-frame clones and misses some; the assay was immunoSEQ multiplex PCR. The repertoire holds 70,000 to 100,000 clones, with more than 75% as singletons. Sequenced: peripheral blood. These receptors all come from a woman aged 80 or over with active COVID-19. Both conserved end residues are part of each CDR3. A D gene is named only where the DNA matches it firmly.

>TRBJ2-1|TRBV28|TRBD2
CASSPTSGYYNEQFF
>TRBJ2-2|TRBV6-1|.
CASSELARDPGELFF
>TRBJ2-7|TRBV28|TRBD1
CATATGGTGVVRQYF
>TRBJ2-7|TRBV7-9|.
CATGRGYEQYF
>TRBJ2-1|TRBV9|TRBD2
CASSISGSYNEQFF
>TRBJ2-5|TRBV2|TRBD1
CASTYRGETQYF
>TRBJ1-6|TRBV11-1|.
CASSFARARRDSPLHF
>TRBJ2-7|TRBV27|.
CASSSLSREQYF
>TRBJ1-1|TRBV7-9|.
CASSLQRGYTEAFF
>TRBJ2-1|TRBV7-2|.
CASSYSGSYNEQFF
>TRBJ2-1|TRBV9|TRBD2
CASNRLAGTNEQFF
>TRBJ2-2|TRBV4-2|.
CASKRGGRESSGELFF
>TRBJ2-5|TRBV6-5|.
CASRPGHQKETQYF
>TRBJ2-4|TRBV7-3|TRBD2
CASSQGGLAGNLQYF
>TRBJ1-6|TRBV6-5|.
CASRRVYNSPLHF
>TRBJ2-3|TRBV28|.
CASSLSASADTQYF
>TRBJ2-5|TRBV2|.
CASGRMGQSYQETQYF
>TRBJ1-4|TRBV7-9|TRBD1
CASSLALVYGTGEDEKLFF
>TRBJ2-7|TRBV11-2|TRBD1
CASSPVEQGPYEQYF
>TRBJ1-1|TRBV29-1|TRBD1
CSVYRGQDTEAFF
>TRBJ2-3|TRBV11-2|TRBD2
CASSSTSGRPDTQYF
>TRBJ2-7|TRBV4-2|TRBD1
CASSTRQGPYEQYF
>TRBJ2-7|TRBV28|.
CASSPQPGGEQYF
>TRBJ2-7|TRBV19|TRBD2
CASSIGGTSAYEQYF
>TRBJ1-4|TRBV23-1|.
CASSQGARSNEKLFF
>TRBJ2-6|TRBV19|.
CASSSVGRGSSGANVLTF
>TRBJ2-7|TRBV10-3|TRBD1
CAISTLAGGEQYF
>TRBJ1-3|TRBV7-2|.
CASSLARPGAGNTIYF
>TRBJ2-3|TRBV5-4|TRBD2
CASSSPAGAGDTDTQYF
>TRBJ1-5|TRBV7-2|.
CASSLVGRGDQPQHF
>TRBJ1-2|TRBV18|.
CASSLTSRVENGYTF
>TRBJ1-4|TRBV21-1|.
CASSKVRQGAEKLFF
>TRBJ1-1|TRBV7-9|.
CASSTTGTRGGTEAFF
>TRBJ2-5|TRBV6-8|TRBD2
CASAPGTSGSQLYQETQYF
>TRBJ1-2|TRBV5-1|.
CASSLRGAYTF
>TRBJ2-5|TRBV11-3|TRBD2
CASSLAGGNLETQYF
>TRBJ2-1|TRBV2|.
CASSAYLNEQFF
>TRBJ1-2|TRBV6-1|TRBD1
CASSESTGVYGYTF
>TRBJ1-4|TRBV15|.
CATSRGRGESEKLFF
>TRBJ2-1|TRBV10-3|TRBD1
CAISAYSGTGDEQFF
>TRBJ2-3|TRBV28|TRBD2
CASSLQGAGEYTQYF
>TRBJ1-2|TRBV28|TRBD1
CASSANGQGKGGYTF
>TRBJ1-4|TRBV3-1/TRBV3-2|.
CASSQGPTGGSNEKLFF
>TRBJ1-6|TRBV27|.
CASYTGDSPLHF
>TRBJ1-1|TRBV7-8|TRBD1
CASSFSLGDRGRDTEAFF
>TRBJ2-7|TRBV19|.
CASRTLGDGGYEQYF
>TRBJ2-5|TRBV27|.
CASRSDTLQETQYF
>TRBJ2-7|TRBV6-6|TRBD1
CASSYRDRVLEQYF
>TRBJ1-5|TRBV27|.
CASRQTGGNQPQHF
>TRBJ2-7|TRBV24-1|.
CATSDTLSISEQYF
>TRBJ1-1|TRBV3-1/TRBV3-2|.
CASSQVTGEAFF
>TRBJ2-7|TRBV28|.
CASSLSGSSYEQYF
>TRBJ2-1|TRBV3-1/TRBV3-2|TRBD2
CASSPTSGRGNEQFF
>TRBJ2-7|TRBV4-2|.
CASSQDPPRGESSYEQYF
>TRBJ1-3|TRBV5-4|.
CASSFWMETGNTIYF
>TRBJ2-3|TRBV3-1/TRBV3-2|.
CASSQGAPRDTPTDTQYF
>TRBJ1-3|TRBV15|.
CATSRDIRGRNTIYF
>TRBJ1-5|TRBV9|.
CASSPGGGVQPQHF
>TRBJ2-7|TRBV28|.
CASSLHGATGNEQYF